One and the same sample provided the 17 T cell receptor beta chains below, sequenced in a study of response to subunit inactivated influenza vaccine (dated by TCRdb to the late 2010s). The time point label for this specimen denotes: approximately 40 days after influenza vaccine administration. Library preparation used RT-PCR. Sequencing was performed on an Illumina HiSeq 2500. TCRdb ran its own pipeline on the public reads, namely fastp trimming at Q25 and MiXCR clone calling, and kept in-frame beta chains. Rows with one shared CDR3 protein collapse into an entry with the most common genes and DNA. This sample comprises under 500,000 distinct CDR3 sequences, roughly 9.8% of them detected only once. Clones ranked in the top ten supply more than 10% of the sample. Source: PBMCs from blood, taken roughly 48 days after vaccination. The receptors come from a man aged 45-60 years who received an inactivated influenza vaccine. Donor details come from another sample of the same person, matched by shared clones.

The rearrangement joins TRBV2 to TRBJ2-1; D is uncertain. CDR3 length: 14 amino acids. V was pared by 9 bases and J by 0 bases, with 12 bases between. The germline CDR1 and CDR2 sequences are SNHLY and FYNNEI. CDR3 protein: CASRADRSYNEQFF. The DNA of the CDR3 is TGTGCCAGTAGAGCCGACCGCTCCTACAATGAGCAGTTCTTC.

This clonotype was seen only a few times. The chain carries TRBV5-5 and TRBJ1-2; tentative D call: TRBD1 (5 bases). The V and J ends lost 3 bases and 0 bases respectively, with 21 bases between them. CDR3 length: 18 residues. Germline V gene sequence: CDR1 SGHKS, CDR2 YYEKEE (reference sequence). The CDR3 sequence: CASSYRTDPGPPNYGYTF. CDR3 in DNA: TGTGCCAGCAGCTATCGGACGGACCCGGGACCACCTAACTATGGCTACACCTTC.

This clonotype showed up just a few times. The chain links TRBV12-3 or TRBV12-4 to TRBJ2-5; 7 positions match TRBD2. There are 14 residues in the CDR3. V lost 3 bases to trimming and J lost 5 bases; unmatched junction nucleotides: 6. The chain's CDR3 is CASSFSGARETQYF. DNA of the CDR3: TGTGCCAGCAGTTTCAGCGGGGCACGGGAGACCCAGTACTTC.

V usage is TRBV12-3 or TRBV12-4 and J usage is TRBJ2-5; D is unresolved. The CDR3 is 13 residues long. Trimming stripped 8 bases from V and 0 bases from J, with 10 bases between. The CDR3: CASGLSYQETQYF. For the CDR3, the DNA is TGTGCCAGCGGTCTATCGTACCAAGAGACCCAGTACTTC.

This clonotype was detected only a few times. The V call is TRBV11-1, the J call TRBJ1-2; D gene ambiguous. This CDR3 has 20 amino acids. The V end was cut by 0 bases, the J end by 10 bases, with 33 bases between. The germline V gene has CDR1 SGHAT and CDR2 FQDESV (reference sequence). CDR3 amino acids: CASSLAEGPSLPGWQDIYTF. CDR3 DNA sequence: TGTGCCAGCAGCTTAGCGGAAGGACCTAGCTTACCTGGTTGGCAAGATATCTACACCTTC.

In this sample, this clonotype turned up a few times. The chain recombines TRBV9 with TRBJ2-1, with D unresolved. Per the germline V gene, CDR1 is SGDLS and CDR2 is YYNGEE. Trimming pared 0 bases from V and 3 bases from J, leaving 10 bases between. The CDR3 totals 15 residues. CDR3 bases: TGTGCCAGCAGCGTAGTTCCGGACCACTACAATGAGCAGTTCTTC. This gives the protein CASSVVPDHYNEQFF.

This clonotype was seen many times. As the CDR3 is not closed by the conserved phenylalanine or tryptophan, this likely results from a read error. The V gene is TRBV20-1, the J gene TRBJ2-3, with 10 positions matching TRBD1. The trim removed 5 bases at V and 0 bases at J, leaving 5 bases unmatched. CDR1 and CDR2 from the germline V gene are DFQATT and SNEGSKA (reference sequence). The length of the CDR3 is 15 residues. DNA for the CDR3: TGCAGTGCTGACGACAGGGGGCAGAGCACAGATACGCAGTATTGT. It is translated as CSADDRGQSTDTQYC.

This clonotype occurred a few times. The rearrangement links TRBV5-1 to TRBJ1-4; D gene unclear. Trimming took off 3 bases at V and 3 bases at J, with 9 bases between the two ends. This CDR3 has 14 amino acids. Germline V gene data show CDR1 as SGHRS and CDR2 as YFSETQ. CDR3 protein: CASSWSSSNEKLFF. The CDR3 DNA is TGCGCCAGCAGCTGGAGTTCCTCTAATGAAAAACTGTTTTTT.

The chain joins TRBV19 to TRBJ2-3; 7 bases fit TRBD1. CDR3 size: 16 residues. Unmatched junction bases numbered 7, after V lost 4 bases and J lost 0 bases. Germline V gene sequence: CDR1 LNHDA, CDR2 SQIVND (reference sequence). CDR3 sequence: CASSKPGTVSTDTQYF. The CDR3 coding sequence is TGTGCCAGTAGTAAACCCGGGACAGTTAGCACAGATACGCAGTATTTT.

This clonotype has more than one count but fewer than ten. The genes are TRBV10-3 and TRBJ1-4; 9 bases agree with TRBD1. CDR3 length: 19 residues. V dropped 4 bases and J dropped 5; count of bases not matched to a gene: 17. Germline V CDR1 and CDR2: ENHRY, SYGVKD. The CDR3 sequence: CAISASRGTGQLLNEKLFF. CDR3 sequence (DNA): TGTGCCATCAGTGCCTCCCGGGGGACAGGGCAACTATTGAATGAAAAACTGTTTTTT.

This clonotype occurred a few times. The rearrangement links TRBV29-1 to TRBJ2-7; D might be TRBD1 (6 bases). The germline V gene has CDR1 SQVTM and CDR2 ANQGSEA. The CDR3 runs 14 residues. Trimming left V 4 bases short and J 2 bases short, with 15 bases between. In DNA form, the CDR3 reads TGCAGCGTTGCAAGGAGTGGGGGCGCCTACGAGCAGTACTTC. Protein product: CSVARSGGAYEQYF.

The chain carries TRBV7-2 and TRBJ1-6, with 11 bases fitting TRBD1. CDR3 length: 15 residues. The trim removed 0 bases at V and 10 bases at J, leaving 2 bases unmatched. Germline values: CDR1 SGHTA, CDR2 FQGNSA. The CDR3 here is CASSLARDRGSPLHF. Here the CDR3 DNA reads TGTGCCAGCAGCTTAGCGCGGGACAGGGGGTCACCCCTCCACTTT.

This rearrangement joins TRBV7-9 to TRBJ2-5; tentatively, D is TRBD2 (5 bases). Germline V gives CDR1 SEHNR, CDR2 FQNEAQ (reference sequence). The CDR3 has 16 residues. With 1 base removed from V and 2 bases from J, the gap between germline ends came to 14 bases. CDR3 in DNA: TGTGCCAGCAGCTTAGACCATGGCCGCGGGCAAGAGACCCAGTACTTC. Translating it yields CASSLDHGRGQETQYF.

The chain employs TRBV4-2 and TRBJ2-5, with D possibly TRBD2 on 5 matching bases. Germline-derived CDR1 and CDR2 are LGHNA and YNFKEQ. Between the trimmed V and J ends, which lost 0 bases and 3 bases, there was a span of 14 bases. The CDR3 is 16 residues long. DNA of the CDR3: TGTGCCAGCAGCCAAGATCCCCTAGCCAGTAAAGAGACCCAGTACTTC. As protein: CASSQDPLASKETQYF.

This rearrangement joins TRBV7-9 to TRBJ2-1, with TRBD1 matching over 10 bases. Unmatched junction bases numbered 10, after V lost 5 bases and J lost 9 bases. CDR3 size: 15 residues. In germline, CDR1 is SEHNR, CDR2 FQNEAQ (reference sequence). The CDR3 sequence is CASSPREGQGFEQFF. The DNA of the CDR3 is TGTGCCAGCAGCCCCAGAGAGGGACAGGGGTTTGAGCAGTTCTTC.

This clonotype was observed many times. V is TRBV4-3 and J is TRBJ2-7; D perhaps matches TRBD2 (5 bases). Germline loops: CDR1 LGHNA, CDR2 YSLEER. This CDR3 contains 16 residues. V was trimmed by 0 bases and J by 3 bases, leaving 15 bases between them. The CDR3 reads CASSQDFTGLSYEQYF. Written as DNA, the CDR3 is TGCGCCAGCAGCCAAGATTTCACCGGACTCAGCTACGAGCAGTACTTC.

The chain has TRBV6-2 or TRBV6-3 and TRBJ2-1, with a possible D match to TRBD1 (6 bases). With 5 bases removed from V and 11 bases from J, the gap between germline ends came to 10 bases. CDR1 is MNHEY, CDR2 SVGEGT, per germline. The length of the CDR3 is 11 residues. This chain's CDR3 is CASSQQGKQFF. CDR3 bases: TGTGCCAGCAGTCAACAGGGTAAGCAGTTCTTC.